These 6 T cell receptor beta chains share one sample of origin, sequenced in a study of cytomegalovirus exposure and HLA in healthy donors. TCRdb's copy holds only in-frame clones and misses some; the assay was immunoSEQ multiplex PCR. The sample carries some 240,000 clones, about 90% recorded once. Input material: PBMCs. The receptors were sampled from a woman aged 25 to 39 in good health and CMV-seropositive.

The chain has TRBV5-4 and TRBJ2-5, with unresolved D. The CDR3 spans 13 residues. The V and J ends lost 2 bases and 5 bases respectively, with 10 bases between them. Germline CDR1 reads SGHNT; CDR2 reads YYREEE (reference sequence). This chain's CDR3 is CASSLVFQETQYF. DNA for the CDR3: TGTGCCAGCAGCTTAGTGTTTCAGGAGACCCAGTACTTC.

This clone appeared once. The gene calls are TRBV30 and TRBJ2-1, with a tentative D call TRBD2 (6 bases). CDR1 is GTSNPN, CDR2 SVGIG, per germline (reference sequence). The CDR3 is 13 amino acids. The V and J ends lost 1 base and 10 bases respectively, with 14 bases between them. In nucleotides, the CDR3 is TGTGCCTGGAGTGGTGCTAGCGTAGGCGAGCAGTTCTTC. It is translated as CAWSGASVGEQFF.

As regards this clone: This specimen includes other DNA sequences encoding the same CDR3. V usage is TRBV27 and J usage is TRBJ2-7; the D is unclear. Trimming took 2 bases from V and 3 from J, leaving 8 bases between them. The CDR3 runs to 13 residues. Germline V CDR1 and CDR2: MNHEY, SMNVEV (reference sequence). The DNA of the CDR3 is TGTGCCAGCAGTTTACGGGTGAGCTACGAGCAGTACTTC. Protein product: CASSLRVSYEQYF.

This clone was seen a single time. The chain joins TRBV28 to TRBJ1-2, with 11 bases identical to TRBD1. The CDR3 consists of 14 residues. J lost 0 bases, V lost 8 bases, and 2 bases had no gene match. Germline lookup yields CDR1 MDHEN and CDR2 SYDVKM. CDR3 DNA: TGTGCCAGCTGGGACAGGGGGGCTAACTATGGCTACACCTTC. This translates into CASWDRGANYGYTF.

This clone was detected once. DNA for the CDR3: TGTGCTAGTGGTCTTACCGGGACAGGGGTGAGCTATGGCTACACCTTC. Translated, it gives CASGLTGTGVSYGYTF. The J gene is TRBJ1-2, the V gene TRBV12-5; TRBD1 matches at 10 bases. Germline V gene data show CDR1 as LGHNT and CDR2 as FRNRAP. The length of the CDR3 is 16 residues. J gave up 4 bases and V 5 bases, and 10 bases lay outside the gene matches.

The rearrangement links TRBV19 to TRBJ2-1; 14 nucleotides match TRBD2. Trimming removed 1 base from V and 7 bases from J; junction bases left unmatched: 3. Germline loops: CDR1 LNHDA, CDR2 SQIVND (reference sequence). The CDR3 has 16 residues. The DNA of the CDR3 is TGTGCCAGTAGTATAGGACTAGCGGGAGGGCAGAATGAGCAGTTCTTC. Translating gives CASSIGLAGGQNEQFF.